This T cell receptor (beta chain) is from a study of shared clonotypes between healthy human individuals. Study findings and constraints: Generation of non-shared clonotypes was less probable than generation of clonotypes shared by all four donors.

Produced via immunoSEQ multiplex PCR; TCRdb's table is partial and in-frame only. The table shows approximately 2,300,000 clones, with around 90% occurring only once. Turning to this clone: Its antigen remains unidentified.

Splitting the CD4+ cells yielded a CD45RA+ naive subset and a CD45RA-negative memory subset. V shed 7 bases and J 1 base; nucleotides not matched to a gene: 13. Germline V gene lookup returns CDR1 MDHEN and CDR2 SYDVKM. The CDR3 has 17 residues. Material for sequencing was naive CD4+ T cells from PBMCs. Subset noted: CD45RA+ positively selected. The sequence was obtained from a man between 18 and 35 years old in good health. Some clones in this sample may be carry-over from other donors' samples. V gene TRBV28 combines with J gene TRBJ2-5; the match to TRBD2 covers 9 bases. The chain's CDR3 is CASNTPRGGRAQETQYF. The CDR3 DNA reads TGTGCCAGCAATACGCCCCGGGGCGGGAGGGCCCAAGAGACCCAGTACTTC.